Below are 20 T cell receptor beta chains sequenced from a single sample in a study of T-cell reconstitution after alpha-beta-depleted transplantation in children (dated by TCRdb to the mid-2010s). The library was made by PCR. Data came from an Illumina HiSeq 2500. TCR libraries were prepared with molecular barcoding, using unique molecular identifiers to normalize TCRbeta repertoire quantification. In TCRdb, the public reads were trimmed at Q25 with fastp and aligned with MiXCR, with productive beta chains retained. CDR3 protein duplicates are merged, each entry listing the most common genes and DNA. Recorded for this sample are roughly 300,000 distinct CDR3 sequences; 10% of them occurred a single time. About 2.3% of the sample belongs to the ten largest clones. The source material was PBMCs from the stem cell graft donor, sampled from the stem cell graft. The source of these receptors is a human donor who donated a stem cell graft to a child with acute lymphoblastic leukemia.

J is TRBJ2-6 and V is TRBV7-3; D unresolved. Trimming pared 1 base from V and 4 bases from J, leaving 5 bases between. CDR1 and CDR2 from the germline V gene are SGHTA and FQGTGA. This CDR3 is built from 14 residues. The CDR3 nucleotides read TGTGCCAGCAGCTTAAACCTAGGGGCCAACGTCCTGACTTTC. This gives the protein CASSLNLGANVLTF.

The CDR3 loop reads CSVEVLAGVSDTQYF. CDR3 DNA: TGCAGCGTTGAAGTACTAGCGGGAGTTTCGGATACGCAGTATTTT. The rearrangement joins TRBV29-1 to TRBJ2-3; 11 bases map to TRBD2. This CDR3 contains 15 residues. Trimming cost V 1 base and J 6 bases; bases outside gene matches: 6. The V gene's germline CDR1 is SQVTM and CDR2 ANQGSEA.

In its sample, this clonotype was seen a few times. V gene TRBV7-9 combines with J gene TRBJ2-1, with D possibly being TRBD1 or TRBD2 (5 bases each). The germline CDR1 and CDR2 sequences are SEHNR and FQNEAQ (reference sequence). V lost 10 bases, J lost 9 bases, and 22 bases lay in between. This CDR3 region has 14 residues. The CDR3 sequence: CATSWGAGIREQFF. The CDR3 nucleotides read TGTGCCACCTCGTGGGGCGCGGGTATTCGTGAGCAGTTCTTC.

This clonotype was counted only a few times. J is TRBJ2-1 and V is TRBV5-1; 11 bases line up with TRBD2. This CDR3 contains 16 residues. Unmatched junction bases numbered 7, after V lost 5 bases and J lost 3 bases. Germline CDR1 and CDR2: SGHRS and YFSETQ. CDR3 sequence (DNA): TGCGCCAGCAGGAGGGTCGGGACTAGCGGCTACAATGAGCAGTTCTTC. This codes for CASRRVGTSGYNEQFF. The full variable domain, its missing parts supplied by reference TRBV5-1 and TRBJ2-1, is KAGVTQTPRYLIKTRGQQVTLSCSPISGHRSVSWYQQTPGQGLQFLFEYFSETQRNKGNFPGRFSGRQFSNSRSEMNVSTLELGDSALYLCASRRVGTSGYNEQFFGPGTRLTVL.

This clonotype occurred once. This sequence joins TRBV29-1 and TRBJ2-3; D uncertain. V lost 1 base to trimming and J lost 6 bases, with 11 bases between them. This CDR3 has 13 residues. Germline V gene data show CDR1 as SQVTM and CDR2 as ANQGSEA. This CDR3 is CSVEARGSDTQYF. As DNA, the CDR3 is TGCAGCGTTGAAGCTCGTGGCTCCGATACGCAGTATTTT.

The J gene is TRBJ2-3, the V gene TRBV18; a possible D gene is TRBD2 (6 bases). Germline CDR1 reads KGHSH; CDR2 reads LQKENI. The CDR3 extends over 16 amino acids. Trimming removed 0 bases at V and 0 bases at J, with 10 bases between. The CDR3 here is CASSPPGGYSTDTQYF. The CDR3 DNA is TGTGCCAGCTCACCACCTGGAGGGTACAGCACAGATACGCAGTATTTT.

The V and J genes are TRBV7-3 and TRBJ2-3, with a tentative D call TRBD1 (6 bases). CDR1 is SGHTA and CDR2 is FQGTGA in the germline V gene. The CDR3 totals 16 residues. Trimming removed 4 bases at V and 4 bases at J, with 18 bases between. CDR3 amino acids: CASSSMPSQGSDTQYF. CDR3 nucleotides: TGTGCCAGCAGCTCCATGCCATCTCAGGGGTCAGATACGCAGTATTTT.

This clonotype was seen at least ten times. The junction does not match germline at one end; this may be a read error. The V gene is TRBV4-2, the J gene TRBJ2-7; 9 positions match TRBD2. Per germline, CDR1 LGHNA and CDR2 YNFKEQ. The CDR3 consists of 15 residues. The CDR3 loop is CASSLSGLASYEQYF. For the CDR3, the DNA is TGTGCTAGCAGCCTCTCGGGACTAGCTTCCTACGAGCAGTACTTC.

The chain links TRBV7-8 to TRBJ2-1; TRBD2 matches 13 bases. CDR3 length: 16 residues. Losses at the gene ends were 7 bases for V and 6 bases for J; bases not matched to a gene: 9. The germline CDR1 and CDR2 sequences are SGHVS and FQNEAQ. The CDR3 is CASTLRTSGRVNEQFF. The CDR3 DNA reads as TGTGCCAGCACCCTACGCACTAGCGGGAGGGTCAATGAGCAGTTCTTC.

The CDR3 spells CASSRDSTGELFF. As DNA, the CDR3 is TGTGCCAGCAGCAGGGACAGCACCGGGGAGCTGTTTTTT. V is TRBV2 and J is TRBJ2-2; 7 positions agree with TRBD1. The V gene end was trimmed by 6 bases and the J gene end by 4 bases; junction bases not matched to a gene: 2. This CDR3 is 13 amino acids long. Per the germline V gene, CDR1 is SNHLY and CDR2 is FYNNEI.

The chain joins TRBV10-3 to TRBJ2-1; TRBD2 is a possible D gene (6 bases). Germline CDR1 ENHRY, CDR2 SYGVKD. This CDR3 has 18 amino acids. V was trimmed by 2 bases and J by 2 bases, leaving 19 bases between them. CDR3 sequence (DNA): TGTGCCATCAGTGAGGCCTCCCGGGAGACTCCTACCTACAATGAGCAGTTCTTC. Translated: CAISEASRETPTYNEQFF.

Many counts were recorded for this clonotype. V gene TRBV20-1 combines with J gene TRBJ2-3; perhaps TRBD2 as D (5 bases). Trimming stripped 3 bases from V and 2 bases from J, with 9 bases between. This CDR3 is 13 amino acids long. Germline CDR1 and CDR2: DFQATT and SNEGSKA (reference sequence). CDR3 sequence: CSARPAATDTQYF. In DNA, the CDR3 is TGCAGTGCTAGGCCAGCGGCCACAGATACGCAGTATTTT.

This chain joins TRBV6-2 or TRBV6-3 and TRBJ2-7; weak D call: TRBD2 (7 bases). The CDR3 consists of 17 residues. V gave up 7 bases and J gave up 4 bases, with 26 bases separating them. Looked up from germline, CDR1 is MNHEY and CDR2 is SVGEGT. In nucleotides, the CDR3 is TGTGCCAGCATCAAGGGGGGTCTAGCGGATTCGTCGTACGAGCAGTACTTC. Protein sequence: CASIKGGLADSSYEQYF.

This clonotype was observed many times. This chain uses TRBV2 with TRBJ2-7; D call uncertain. This CDR3 has 10 residues. Germline V gene data show CDR1 as SNHLY and CDR2 as FYNNEI. V was pared by 6 bases and J by 3 bases, with 3 bases between. This CDR3 is CASRDYEQYF. In DNA, the CDR3 is TGTGCCAGCAGAGACTACGAGCAGTACTTC.

CDR3 nucleotide sequence: TGTGCCAGCGGATCAGGGTACAATGAGCAGTTCTTC. Residues: CASGSGYNEQFF. The genes are TRBV6-2 or TRBV6-3 and TRBJ2-1, with D tentatively TRBD1 (5 bases). Trimming took off 8 bases at V and 4 bases at J, with 9 bases between the two ends. CDR1 is MNHEY, CDR2 SVGEGT, per germline. The CDR3 length is 12 residues.

In nucleotides, the CDR3 is TGCGCCAGCAGCCAGTACCAGGCGAGCTCCTACAATGAGCAGTTCTTC. It yields the protein CASSQYQASSYNEQFF. This rearrangement joins TRBV5-1 to TRBJ2-1, with D unclear. From germline, CDR1 is SGHRS and CDR2 YFSETQ. The CDR3 has 16 amino acids. Trimming stripped 4 bases from V and 0 bases from J, with 14 bases between.

The rearrangement joins TRBV20-1 to TRBJ2-1; D gene uncertain. The ends were cut back, 0 bases at V and 0 bases at J, with 12 bases in the middle. Germline values: CDR1 DFQATT, CDR2 SNEGSKA (reference sequence). The CDR3 totals 16 residues. The CDR3 loop reads CSARDPGLVSYNEQFF. CDR3 nucleotides: TGCAGTGCTAGAGATCCGGGTCTAGTCTCCTACAATGAGCAGTTCTTC.

The table lists this clonotype with many counts. V and J are TRBV20-1 and TRBJ2-3; D possibly corresponds to TRBD2 (5 bases). The CDR3 covers 12 residues. Germline-derived CDR1 and CDR2 are DFQATT and SNEGSKA (reference sequence). V was trimmed by 6 bases and J by 6 bases, leaving 13 bases between them. For the CDR3, the DNA is TGCAGTGCCGGGATCAAACGGGATACGCAGTATTTT. Its protein is CSAGIKRDTQYF.

The chain carries TRBV27 and TRBJ2-1; 14 nucleotides match TRBD2. The V gene end was trimmed by 4 bases and the J gene end by 7 bases; junction bases not matched to a gene: 18. The CDR3 has 20 residues. CDR1 and CDR2 (germline): MNHEY, SMNVEV (reference sequence). CDR3 bases: TGTGCCAGCAGTTCCGCTCCGGGACTAGCGGGGGATCGTTCGGGTAATGAGCAGTTCTTC. Its protein is CASSSAPGLAGDRSGNEQFF.

This clonotype occurred a few times. The chain is built from TRBV14 and TRBJ2-1; 7 nucleotides match TRBD2. Losses at the gene ends were 5 bases for V and 3 bases for J; bases not matched to a gene: 7. This CDR3 contains 15 residues. Germline CDR1 and CDR2: SGHDN and FVKESK. CDR3 region: CASSFELADYNEQFF. The DNA of the CDR3 is TGTGCCAGCAGCTTCGAGCTAGCGGACTACAATGAGCAGTTCTTC.